This passage covers 23 T cell receptor beta chains from one sample sequenced in a study of T cell responses to AZD1222 COVID-19 vaccine. TCRdb keeps only in-frame clones here, not all; method: immunoSEQ multiplex PCR. There are over 45,000 clones in the sample; 70% to 90% occur only once, and over 15% lies in the top ten. The source material was peripheral blood, sampled on day 0 of AZD1222 vaccination. Every receptor here comes from an adult in good health.

This chain connects TRBV4-2 to TRBJ1-5, with no clear D. The CDR3 extends over 16 amino acids. The V end was cut by 0 bases, the J end by 4 bases, with 13 bases between. Per germline, CDR1 LGHNA and CDR2 YNFKEQ. CDR3 in DNA: TGTGCCAGCAGCCAAGATTGGTCAGGAGGAAATCAGCCCCAGCATTTT. Protein product: CASSQDWSGGNQPQHF.

The chain has TRBV30 and TRBJ2-3; maybe TRBD1 (6 bases). The germline gives CDR1 GTSNPN, CDR2 SVGIG (reference sequence). The V end was cut by 5 bases, the J end by 5 bases, with 14 bases between. The CDR3 spans 13 residues. The CDR3 here is CAWGRGSLDTQYF. CDR3 DNA: TGTGCCTGGGGTAGGGGGTCCCTAGATACGCAGTATTTT.

The sample holds one count of this clone. This chain uses TRBV18 with TRBJ2-7, with 8 bases matching TRBD1. The CDR3 is made up of 13 amino acids. The germline gives CDR1 KGHSH, CDR2 LQKENI. After removal of 3 bases from V and 6 bases from J, the junction contained 4 bases not matched to a gene. The DNA for the CDR3 is TGTGCCAGCTCACCGGACAGGGATGGCGAGCAGTACTTC. Translating gives CASSPDRDGEQYF.

The chain employs TRBV21-1 and TRBJ1-1; TRBD1 is the table's D call, not checked against the DNA. TRBV21-1 corresponds to a pseudogene. This CDR3 is 15 amino acids long. The CDR3 sequence is CASSVPGVRNTEAFF. CDR3 DNA: TGTGCCAGCAGCGTACCAGGGGTCCGGAACACTGAAGCTTTCTTT.

This chain joins TRBV7-8 and TRBJ2-1, with D perhaps matching TRBD1 or TRBD2 (5 bases each). V lost 6 bases and J lost 2, with 11 bases in between. The CDR3 sequence is 14 residues long. Germline CDR1 and CDR2: SGHVS and FQNEAQ. CDR3 nucleotides: TGTGCCAGCAGTCGGGACGCAACCTACAATGAGCAGTTCTTC. Its translation is CASSRDATYNEQFF.

The chain carries TRBV6-1 and TRBJ2-3, with a possible D match to TRBD2 (6 bases). This CDR3 comprises 14 residues. Germline V gene data show CDR1 as MNHNS and CDR2 as SASEGT. The V and J ends lost 2 bases and 4 bases respectively, with 10 bases between them. In nucleotides, the CDR3 is TGTGCCAGCAGTGAAATGGCGGGGTCAGATACGCAGTATTTT. This gives the protein CASSEMAGSDTQYF.

The chain is built from TRBV6-2 or TRBV6-3 and TRBJ1-1; D unclear. This CDR3 region has 14 residues. Between the trimmed V and J ends, which lost 0 bases and 4 bases, there was a span of 9 bases. Germline V lookup: CDR1 MNHEY, CDR2 SVGEGT. DNA for the CDR3: TGTGCCAGCAGTTACTCTAGGGAGACCACTGAAGCTTTCTTT. The encoded protein is CASSYSRETTEAFF.

This chain connects TRBV19 to TRBJ2-2; tentatively, D is TRBD1 or TRBD2 (6 bases each). The CDR3 has 16 residues. Trimming took off 5 bases at V and 7 bases at J, with 20 bases between the two ends. CDR1 is LNHDA and CDR2 is SQIVND in the germline V gene (reference sequence). The CDR3 loop is CASSPRTAGGIGELFF. Here the CDR3 DNA reads TGTGCCAGTAGTCCTCGGACAGCGGGCGGTATCGGGGAGCTGTTTTTT. Filled out from reference TRBV19 and TRBJ2-2, the complete variable domain reads DGGITQSPKYLFRKEGQNVTLSCEQNLNHDAMYWYRQDPGQGLRLIYYSQIVNDFQKGDIAEGYSVSREKKESFPLTVTSAQKNPTAFYLCASSPRTAGGIGELFFGEGSRLTVL.

This rearrangement joins TRBV3-1 (or the pseudogene TRBV3-2) to TRBJ2-1; 14 nucleotides agree with TRBD2. The germline CDR1 and CDR2 sequences are LGHDT and YNNKEL (reference sequence). V dropped 5 bases and J dropped 4; count of bases not matched to a gene: 7. The CDR3 totals 17 residues. The CDR3 spells CASSYGTSGRGYNEQFF. The CDR3 nucleotides read TGTGCCAGCAGCTACGGGACTAGCGGGAGAGGGTACAATGAGCAGTTCTTC.

The chain is built from TRBV4-2 and TRBJ2-3; the match to TRBD2 covers 11 bases. The J segment lost 0 bases and the V segment lost 6 bases, leaving 5 bases of the junction unmatched. The CDR3 spans 16 residues. CDR1 and CDR2 from the germline V gene are LGHNA and YNFKEQ. CDR3 DNA: TGTGCCAGCAGTCCGAGGACTAGCGGGAGCACAGATACGCAGTATTTT. As protein: CASSPRTSGSTDTQYF.

V is TRBV7-9 and J is TRBJ2-1; D uncertain. The ends were cut back, 5 bases at V and 9 bases at J, with 8 bases in the middle. The CDR3 spans 11 residues. Germline V gene sequence: CDR1 SEHNR, CDR2 FQNEAQ (reference sequence). This CDR3 reads CASSPQLEQFF. The CDR3 DNA is TGTGCCAGCAGCCCCCAACTTGAGCAGTTCTTC.

The rearrangement joins TRBV4-2 to TRBJ2-7; D is unclear. V was pared by 5 bases and J by 2 bases, with 10 bases between. Germline values: CDR1 LGHNA, CDR2 YNFKEQ. The CDR3 has 13 residues. CDR3 in amino acids: CASSLDHTYEQYF. The CDR3 region has the DNA TGTGCCAGCAGCTTGGACCACACCTACGAGCAGTACTTC.

The V call is TRBV7-9, the J call TRBJ1-6; 8 nucleotides match TRBD1. Trimming cost V 1 base and J 10 bases; bases outside gene matches: 6. CDR3 size: 15 residues. Germline V gives CDR1 SEHNR, CDR2 FQNEAQ (reference sequence). CDR3 in amino acids: CASSLVETGDSPLHF. For the CDR3, the DNA is TGTGCCAGCAGCTTAGTAGAGACAGGGGACTCACCCCTCCACTTT.

This chain uses TRBV5-1 with TRBJ2-7, with 10 bases that match TRBD2. The CDR3 runs 16 residues. The V and J ends lost 0 bases and 2 bases, in that order; junction bases with no gene match: 5. CDR1 and CDR2 (germline): SGHRS, YFSETQ. The CDR3 DNA is TGCGCCAGCAGCTTGGCCGGCAGCGGGAGGGCCTACGAGCAGTACTTC. Translation: CASSLAGSGRAYEQYF.

The chain combines TRBV4-1 with TRBJ2-7; D gene ambiguous. Trimming pared 0 bases from V and 6 bases from J, leaving 9 bases between. The CDR3 has 13 residues. Germline lookup yields CDR1 MGHRA and CDR2 YSYEKL. As DNA, the CDR3 is TGCGCCAGCAGCCAAGATTTCCTTTCCGAGCAGTACTTC. Translating it yields CASSQDFLSEQYF.

The chain employs TRBV5-1 and TRBJ1-3; the D is unclear. The germline CDR1 and CDR2 sequences are SGHRS and YFSETQ. V was pared by 7 bases and J by 0 bases, with 11 bases between. The CDR3 covers 14 residues. The CDR3 spells CASRRTYSGNTIYF. CDR3 nucleotide sequence: TGCGCCAGCCGTAGGACCTACTCTGGAAACACCATATATTTT. Together with reference TRBV5-1 and TRBJ1-3, the CDR3 gives the full variable domain: KAGVTQTPRYLIKTRGQQVTLSCSPISGHRSVSWYQQTPGQGLQFLFEYFSETQRNKGNFPGRFSGRQFSNSRSEMNVSTLELGDSALYLCASRRTYSGNTIYFGEGSWLTVV.

The genes are TRBV3-1 (or the pseudogene TRBV3-2) and TRBJ2-1, with 7 bases that match TRBD2. Trimming removed 1 base from V and 0 bases from J; junction bases left unmatched: 6. The CDR3 is 17 amino acids. CDR1 is LGHDT, CDR2 YNNKEL, per germline (reference sequence). The CDR3 region is CASSQVLAGTSYNEQFF. The CDR3 nucleotides are TGTGCCAGCAGCCAAGTGTTAGCGGGTACCTCCTACAATGAGCAGTTCTTC.

The chain combines TRBV7-3 with TRBJ2-2; D uncertain. The V gene's germline CDR1 is SGHTA and CDR2 FQGTGA. The CDR3 is 13 residues long. V dropped 3 bases and J dropped 5 bases, with 7 bases sitting between them. The CDR3 nucleotides are TGTGCCAGCAGCTTCATCGGTACCGGGGAGCTGTTTTTT. Its protein is CASSFIGTGELFF.

V gene TRBV15 combines with J gene TRBJ2-1; 9 nucleotides agree with TRBD2. V lost 2 bases and J lost 10; bases outside the gene matches: 9. This CDR3 comprises 15 residues. From germline, CDR1 is LNHNV and CDR2 YYDKDF (reference sequence). This chain's CDR3 is CATSRLMHSGGEQFF. CDR3 in DNA: TGTGCCACCAGCAGACTGATGCATAGCGGGGGAGAGCAGTTCTTC.

V gene TRBV12-3 or TRBV12-4 combines with J gene TRBJ1-2; tentatively, D is TRBD1 (5 bases). CDR3 length: 13 amino acids. V dropped 3 bases and J dropped 8 bases, with 13 bases sitting between them. The CDR3 DNA is TGTGCCAGCAGTTTCGCCAGGGTTGGGGGCTACACCTTC. This translates into CASSFARVGGYTF.

CDR3 residues: CASVPGGVTEAFF. The CDR3 region has the DNA TGTGCCAGTGTCCCAGGGGGGGTCACTGAAGCTTTCTTT. The chain is built from TRBV25-1 and TRBJ1-1; 7 nucleotides match TRBD1. Germline-derived CDR1 and CDR2 are MGHDK and SYGVNS. Germline trimming cut 9 bases from V and 4 bases from J; bases unmatched to any gene: 8. The CDR3 contains 13 residues.

Notes on this clone: An end of the junction differs from the germline gene, which may be a read error. The chain joins TRBV5-4 to TRBJ2-5; 11 bases align to TRBD2. The CDR3 runs to 15 residues. Germline V CDR1 and CDR2: SGHNT, YYREEE (reference sequence). The CDR3 coding sequence is TGTGCCAGCAGCTTGGGACTAGCGGGACAAGGGACCCAGTACTTC. This codes for CASSLGLAGQGTQYF.

The rearrangement links TRBV7-3 to TRBJ2-7; 10 positions agree with TRBD2. Trimming cost V 1 base and J 6 bases; bases outside gene matches: 6. The length of the CDR3 is 15 residues. CDR1 is SGHTA and CDR2 is FQGTGA in the germline V gene. The CDR3 reads CASSLNLAGEGEQYF. The CDR3 bases are TGTGCCAGCAGCTTAAATCTAGCGGGAGAAGGCGAGCAGTACTTC.